Below, 19 T cell receptor beta chains from the same sample are listed, as sequenced in a study of cytomegalovirus exposure and HLA in healthy donors. The method was immunoSEQ multiplex PCR; TCRdb's version includes in-frame clones alone and lacks a portion of them. Of fewer than 350,000 clones in the sample, roughly 90% were seen once. Sequencing input: PBMCs. These receptors came from a woman aged 18-30 years in good health and CMV-seronegative.

This chain joins TRBV7-3 and TRBJ2-5; TRBD2 aligns across 7 bases. Unmatched junction bases numbered 11, after V lost 5 bases and J lost 5 bases. CDR3 size: 15 residues. In germline, CDR1 is SGHTA, CDR2 FQGTGA. The CDR3 nucleotides read TGTGCCAGCAGCCCAACTAGCGAACCATGGGAGACCCAGTACTTC. Amino acids: CASSPTSEPWETQYF.

The chain couples TRBV19 to TRBJ2-7; possibly TRBD2 for D (5 bases). Trimming took off 3 bases at V and 1 base at J, with 10 bases between the two ends. Germline V CDR1 and CDR2: LNHDA, SQIVND (reference sequence). This CDR3 contains 14 residues. The CDR3 DNA reads as TGTGCCAGTAGTATTGAGGGAGATTCCTACGAGCAGTACTTC. Amino acids: CASSIEGDSYEQYF.

This chain connects TRBV9 to TRBJ2-1; TRBD2 is a possible D gene (6 bases). The germline V gene encodes CDR1 SGDLS and CDR2 YYNGEE. The CDR3 has 14 residues. Trimming shortened V by 5 bases and J by 6 bases, and 15 bases separated the two germline ends. The DNA of the CDR3 is TGTGCCAGCAGTGCCCGGGAGCTTGGCAATGAGCAGTTCTTC. This sequence encodes CASSARELGNEQFF.

The V and J genes are TRBV21-1 and TRBJ2-7; no check of the table's D call, TRBD2, against the DNA was made. TRBV21-1 is an annotated pseudogene. The CDR3 runs to 17 residues. CDR3 sequence: CAIKAPAGAGGKDEQYF. CDR3 DNA: TGTGCCATAAAAGCCCCCGCTGGAGCGGGAGGGAAGGACGAGCAGTACTTC.

The chain couples TRBV7-2 to TRBJ1-1; a weak D match, TRBD1 (5 bases). The CDR3 contains 13 residues. Germline V gene lookup returns CDR1 SGHTA and CDR2 FQGNSA. Deletions cut 4 bases from V and 1 base from J, with 7 bases between. CDR3 in amino acids: CASSSDRNTEAFF. The CDR3 DNA is TGTGCCAGCAGCTCAGACAGGAACACTGAAGCTTTCTTT.

As for this clone: An end of the junction differs from the germline gene, which may be a read error. V usage is TRBV20-1 and J usage is TRBJ2-7; possible D gene TRBD2, 6 bases. Germline V gene sequence: CDR1 DFQATT, CDR2 SNEGSKA (reference sequence). The CDR3 is 10 residues long. The CDR3 protein is CSATGEEQYF. The CDR3 DNA reads TGCAGCGCTACGGGAGAGGAGCAGTACTTC.

The rearrangement uses TRBV7-8 and TRBJ2-7, with a possible D match to TRBD1 (6 bases). The length of the CDR3 is 16 residues. V was pared by 5 bases and J by 2 bases, with 19 bases between. Germline CDR1 is SGHVS and CDR2 is FQNEAQ. CDR3 in amino acids: CASSLSRGQPPYEQYF. The DNA of the CDR3 is TGTGCCAGCAGCCTTAGCAGGGGACAACCCCCCTACGAGCAGTACTTC.

This chain connects TRBV10-3 to TRBJ1-6, with a tentative D call TRBD1 (5 bases). CDR3 length: 15 amino acids. Germline V gene lookup returns CDR1 ENHRY and CDR2 SYGVKD. V shed 10 bases and J shed 5 bases, with 18 bases lying between them. This CDR3 is CATGGGGLNNSPLHF. In DNA form, the CDR3 reads TGTGCCACCGGTGGTGGGGGACTAAATAATTCACCCCTCCACTTT.

This chain joins TRBV5-1 and TRBJ2-5, with 7 nucleotides matching TRBD2. Trimming took 4 bases from V and 5 from J; bases not matched to a gene: 14. The germline V gene encodes CDR1 SGHRS and CDR2 YFSETQ. CDR3 length equals 16 residues. The CDR3 region has the DNA TGCGCCAGCAGCGCCTGGGGGGGGACCGGAGGGGAGACCCAGTACTTC. It encodes CASSAWGGTGGETQYF.

The chain couples TRBV27 to TRBJ2-7, with 7 bases fitting TRBD2. From germline, CDR1 is MNHEY and CDR2 SMNVEV (reference sequence). Trimming cost V 5 bases and J 3 bases; bases outside gene matches: 10. The CDR3 has 15 amino acids. The CDR3 region has the DNA TGTGCCAGCAGTAAAGCGGGACCCGTACACTACGAGCAGTACTTC. Its translation is CASSKAGPVHYEQYF.

Written as DNA, the CDR3 is TGTGCCAGCTCAGCGGGAGGAGAGCAGTTCTTC. Protein: CASSAGGEQFF. The chain has TRBV11-2 and TRBJ2-1; 9 bases align to TRBD2. Germline lookup yields CDR1 SGHAT and CDR2 FQNNGV. V shed 8 bases, J shed 10 bases, and the junction held 3 bases outside the gene matches. There are 11 residues in the CDR3.

In its sample, this clone was seen a few times. V is TRBV20-1 and J is TRBJ1-1; D unclear. The V gene's germline CDR1 is DFQATT and CDR2 SNEGSKA (reference sequence). The CDR3 extends over 11 amino acids. CDR3 coding DNA: TGCAGATGCCAGTGGAACACTGAAGCTTTCTTT. Its protein product is CRCQWNTEAFF.

About this clone itself: The same CDR3 arises from other DNA sequences in this sample as well. The chain combines TRBV9 with TRBJ1-1; no firm D call. Germline lookup yields CDR1 SGDLS and CDR2 YYNGEE. The CDR3 loop spans 14 amino acids. Trimming removed 0 bases from V and 0 bases from J, with 6 bases in between. CDR3 residues: CASSVAVMNTEAFF. CDR3 sequence (DNA): TGTGCCAGCAGCGTAGCAGTGATGAACACTGAAGCTTTCTTT.

This clone appeared once. The rearrangement uses TRBV9 and TRBJ2-2; possibly TRBD1 for D (5 bases). Germline V lookup: CDR1 SGDLS, CDR2 YYNGEE. V lost 6 bases, J lost 2 bases, and 11 bases lay in between. This CDR3 has 14 residues. The CDR3 DNA sequence: TGTGCCAGCATGGGGCGCGGAAACACCGGGGAGCTGTTTTTT. Amino acid sequence: CASMGRGNTGELFF.

This clone was seen once. The chain recombines TRBV2 with TRBJ1-1; the match to TRBD1 covers 7 bases. The junction had 8 bases not matched to a gene; V was cut back by 6 bases and J by 4 bases. This CDR3 comprises 14 residues. Germline V gives CDR1 SNHLY, CDR2 FYNNEI. CDR3 in amino acids: CASRVDRVSTEAFF. The CDR3 nucleotides are TGTGCCAGCAGAGTTGACAGGGTTAGCACTGAAGCTTTCTTT.

V gene TRBV7-8 combines with J gene TRBJ2-7, with D unresolved. The V gene lost 5 bases and the J gene lost 2 bases, with 10 bases spanning the gap. Germline values: CDR1 SGHVS, CDR2 FQNEAQ. This CDR3 has 13 amino acids. The CDR3 here is CASSPRDPYEQYF. CDR3 DNA: TGTGCCAGCAGCCCTAGAGACCCCTACGAGCAGTACTTC.

This chain connects TRBV11-2 to TRBJ2-1, with TRBD2 identical over 12 bases. This CDR3 contains 16 residues. V gave up 1 base and J gave up 7 bases; unmatched junction bases: 5. CDR1 and CDR2 from the germline V gene are SGHAT and FQNNGV. Here the CDR3 DNA reads TGTGCCAGCAGCTTAGTCCTAGCGGGAGGGCGGAATGAGCAGTTCTTC. Translation: CASSLVLAGGRNEQFF.

The chain employs TRBV29-1 and TRBJ2-5; D may be TRBD1 (6 bases). V lost 5 bases and J 5 bases, leaving 15 bases between the germline ends. This CDR3 has 13 amino acids. CDR1 is SQVTM, CDR2 ANQGSEA, per germline. This chain's CDR3 is CSVSLAGEETQYF. DNA for the CDR3: TGCAGCGTTTCCCTAGCAGGGGAGGAGACCCAGTACTTC.

The table lists this clone with a few counts. The chain recombines TRBV4-1 with TRBJ1-5; possible D gene TRBD1, 5 bases. From germline, CDR1 is MGHRA and CDR2 YSYEKL. The V end lost 7 bases, the J end lost 7 bases, and 20 bases lay between the germline ends. The CDR3 consists of 15 residues. CDR3 sequence (DNA): TGCGCCAGCAAGGGTCTTGGGGGGAGTAACCAGCCCCAGCATTTT. It translates to CASKGLGGSNQPQHF.